Each of the 11 T cell receptor beta chains below was sequenced from the same sample in a study of cytomegalovirus exposure and HLA in healthy donors. Use of 60 Vbeta and 13 Jbeta primers characterized the PCR. Method: immunoSEQ multiplex PCR; TCRdb's copy keeps in-frame clones and lacks some. This table has 160,000 or so clones, around 81% appearing once. The sequencing input was PBMCs. The receptors here all came from a woman between 40 and 55 years old in good health and CMV-seronegative.

The rearrangement links TRBV18 to TRBJ2-2; D not certain. Trimming shortened V by 6 bases and J by 3 bases, and 11 bases separated the two germline ends. CDR3 length equals 14 residues. Germline values: CDR1 KGHSH, CDR2 LQKENI. The CDR3 is CASSATSDTGELFF. The CDR3 coding sequence is TGTGCCAGCTCCGCTACCAGCGACACCGGGGAGCTGTTTTTT.

The gene calls are TRBV28 and TRBJ2-6; no reliable D call. V dropped 6 bases and J dropped 0 bases, with 6 bases sitting between them. From germline, CDR1 is MDHEN and CDR2 SYDVKM. This CDR3 is 14 amino acids long. The DNA of the CDR3 is TGTGCCAGCAGCCCCCTCTCTGGGGCCAACGTCCTGACTTTC. This sequence encodes CASSPLSGANVLTF.

Notes on this clone: At one boundary the junction diverges from the germline segment, which might be a read error. The chain has TRBV7-7 and TRBJ2-5, with D possibly being TRBD1 (5 bases). Germline loops: CDR1 SSHAT, CDR2 FNYEAQ (reference sequence). This CDR3 contains 13 residues. The CDR3 bases are TGTGCTAGCAGCCCAGGGAATCAAGAGACCCAGTACTTC. Translated, it gives CASSPGNQETQYF.

The rearrangement joins TRBV29-1 to TRBJ2-5, with a weak D call TRBD2 (6 bases). The CDR3 covers 15 residues. Germline CDR1 reads SQVTM; CDR2 reads ANQGSEA. The germline V and J ends were trimmed by 4 bases and 7 bases, with 22 bases remaining between them. The CDR3 reads CSVVVPIAVVGTQYF. CDR3 bases: TGCAGCGTTGTAGTTCCTATAGCGGTGGTGGGGACCCAGTACTTC.

This clone was counted between two and nine times. The rearrangement uses TRBV5-1 and TRBJ1-2; a weak D match, TRBD1 (5 bases). CDR3 length equals 13 residues. Germline assignment: CDR1 SGHRS and CDR2 YFSETQ. V was cut by 4 bases and J by 6 bases, with 13 bases left in between. In DNA, the CDR3 is TGCGCCAGCAGCGTTACAGGAAGGGATGGCTACACCTTC. This sequence encodes CASSVTGRDGYTF.

This sequence joins TRBV28 and TRBJ2-7; D is perhaps TRBD1 (5 bases). V lost 7 bases and J 3 bases, leaving 13 bases between the germline ends. Per the germline V gene, CDR1 is MDHEN and CDR2 is SYDVKM. The CDR3 runs to 13 residues. The CDR3 DNA reads TGTGCCAGCAACCAGGGTGGGGTCTACGAGCAGTACTTC. Amino acids: CASNQGGVYEQYF.

The rearrangement uses TRBV2 and TRBJ2-2; 10 positions agree with TRBD1. The CDR3 has 15 amino acids. The germline V gene has CDR1 SNHLY and CDR2 FYNNEI. Trimming cost V 4 bases and J 2 bases; bases outside gene matches: 1. The CDR3 protein is CASSGTGGNTGELFF. The CDR3 DNA reads TGTGCCAGCAGTGGGACAGGGGGAAACACCGGGGAGCTGTTTTTT. Looking up the rest from reference TRBV2 and TRBJ2-2 gives the full variable domain: EPEVTQTPSHQVTQMGQEVILRCVPISNHLYFYWYRQILGQKVEFLVSFYNNEISEKSEIFDDQFSVERPDGSNFTLKIRSTKLEDSAMYFCASSGTGGNTGELFFGEGSRLTVL.

The chain combines TRBV7-2 with TRBJ2-3, with D unclear. V lost 5 bases and J 0 bases, leaving 12 bases between the germline ends. Germline CDR1 reads SGHTA; CDR2 reads FQGNSA. The CDR3 loop spans 15 amino acids. Written as DNA, the CDR3 is TGTGCCAGCAGCCCTATGAGCACTAGCACAGATACGCAGTATTTT. Encoded protein: CASSPMSTSTDTQYF.

The chain joins TRBV7-3 to TRBJ2-2; D might be TRBD2 (5 bases). The length of the CDR3 is 15 residues. Per germline, CDR1 SGHTA and CDR2 FQGTGA. V lost 3 bases to trimming and J lost 6 bases, with 14 bases between them. CDR3 amino acids: CASSFDFRGPGELFF. DNA of the CDR3: TGTGCCAGCAGCTTTGATTTCCGGGGTCCCGGGGAGCTGTTTTTT.

A single count supports this clone. The chain combines TRBV25-1 with TRBJ2-7, with 7 bases identical to TRBD2. CDR3 length: 16 amino acids. CDR1 and CDR2 from the germline V gene are MGHDK and SYGVNS. J gave up 3 bases and V 3 bases, and 11 bases lay outside the gene matches. The CDR3 nucleotides read TGTGCCAGCAGTGATCTGTCCGGCAGGGAGGGCTACGAGCAGTACTTC. It specifies CASSDLSGREGYEQYF.

The chain has TRBV29-1 and TRBJ1-1, with D unresolved. This CDR3 has 11 residues. CDR1 and CDR2 (germline): SQVTM, ANQGSEA. The V and J ends lost 7 bases and 5 bases respectively, with 11 bases between them. CDR3 sequence (DNA): TGCAGCGCCCAGAGGGAGACTGAAGCTTTCTTT. Its translation is CSAQRETEAFF.